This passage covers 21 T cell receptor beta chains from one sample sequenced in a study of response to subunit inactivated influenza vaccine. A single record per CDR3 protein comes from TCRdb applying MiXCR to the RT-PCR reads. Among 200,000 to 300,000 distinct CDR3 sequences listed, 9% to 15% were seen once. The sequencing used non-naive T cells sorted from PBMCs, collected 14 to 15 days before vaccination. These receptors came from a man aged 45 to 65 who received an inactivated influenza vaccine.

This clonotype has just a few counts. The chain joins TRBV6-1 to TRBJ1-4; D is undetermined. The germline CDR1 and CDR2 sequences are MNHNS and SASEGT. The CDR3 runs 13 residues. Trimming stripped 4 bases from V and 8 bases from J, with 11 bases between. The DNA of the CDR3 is TGTGCCAGCAGTGGGTCGGTCCTCGAAAAACTGTTTTTT. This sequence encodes CASSGSVLEKLFF.

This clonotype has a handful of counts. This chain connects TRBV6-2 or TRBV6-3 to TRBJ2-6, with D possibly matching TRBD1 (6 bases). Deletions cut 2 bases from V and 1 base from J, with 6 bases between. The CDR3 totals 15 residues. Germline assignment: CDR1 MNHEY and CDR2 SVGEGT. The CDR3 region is CASSYTGSGANVLTF. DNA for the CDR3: TGTGCCAGCAGTTACACAGGGTCTGGGGCCAACGTCCTGACTTTC.

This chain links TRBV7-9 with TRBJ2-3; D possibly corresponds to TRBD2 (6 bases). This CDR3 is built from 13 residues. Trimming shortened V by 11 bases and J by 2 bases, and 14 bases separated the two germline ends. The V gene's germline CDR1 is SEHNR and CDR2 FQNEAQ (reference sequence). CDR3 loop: CAGGSGHTDTQYF. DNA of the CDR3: TGTGCCGGGGGTAGCGGACACACAGATACGCAGTATTTT.

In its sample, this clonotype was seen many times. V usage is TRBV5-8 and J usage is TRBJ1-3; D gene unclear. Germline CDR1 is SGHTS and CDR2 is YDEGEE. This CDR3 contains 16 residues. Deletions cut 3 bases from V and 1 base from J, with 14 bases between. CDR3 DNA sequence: TGTGCCAGCAGCTCCCAGACTCGGAATTCTGGAAACACCATATATTTT. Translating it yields CASSSQTRNSGNTIYF.

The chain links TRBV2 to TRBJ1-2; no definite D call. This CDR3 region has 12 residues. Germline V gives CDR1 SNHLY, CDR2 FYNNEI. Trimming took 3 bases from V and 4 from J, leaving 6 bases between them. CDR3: CASSDTSYGYTF. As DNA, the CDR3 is TGTGCCAGCAGTGACACAAGCTATGGCTACACCTTC.

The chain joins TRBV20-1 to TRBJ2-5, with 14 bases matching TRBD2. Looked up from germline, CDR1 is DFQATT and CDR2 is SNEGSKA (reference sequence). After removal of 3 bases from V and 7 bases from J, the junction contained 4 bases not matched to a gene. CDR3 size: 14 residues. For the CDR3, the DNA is TGCAGTGCTAGGGGACTAGCGGGAGAGGGGACCCAGTACTTC. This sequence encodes CSARGLAGEGTQYF.

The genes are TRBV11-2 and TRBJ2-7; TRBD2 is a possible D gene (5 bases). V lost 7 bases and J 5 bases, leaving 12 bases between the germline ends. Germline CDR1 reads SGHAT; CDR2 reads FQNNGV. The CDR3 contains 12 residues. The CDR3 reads CASTGRVHEQYF. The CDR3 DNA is TGTGCCAGCACGGGGAGAGTCCACGAGCAGTACTTC.

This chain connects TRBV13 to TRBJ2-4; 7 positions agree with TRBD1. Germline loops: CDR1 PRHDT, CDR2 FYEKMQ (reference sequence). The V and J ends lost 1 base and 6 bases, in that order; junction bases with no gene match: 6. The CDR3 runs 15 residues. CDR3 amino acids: CASSLDARDRNIQYF. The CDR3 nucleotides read TGTGCCAGCAGCTTAGATGCCCGGGACAGAAACATTCAGTACTTC.

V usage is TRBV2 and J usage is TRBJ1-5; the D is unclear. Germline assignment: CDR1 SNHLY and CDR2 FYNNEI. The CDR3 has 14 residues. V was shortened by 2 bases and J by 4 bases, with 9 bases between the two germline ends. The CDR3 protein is CASSELGGNQPQHF. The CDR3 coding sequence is TGTGCCAGCAGTGAACTGGGCGGAAATCAGCCCCAGCATTTT.

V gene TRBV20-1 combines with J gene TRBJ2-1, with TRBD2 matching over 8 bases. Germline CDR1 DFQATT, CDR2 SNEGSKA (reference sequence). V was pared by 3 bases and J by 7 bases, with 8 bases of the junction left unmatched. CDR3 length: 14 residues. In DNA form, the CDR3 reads TGCAGTGCTAGGAACCCGGGGGGGGTTAATGAGCAGTTCTTC. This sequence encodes CSARNPGGVNEQFF.

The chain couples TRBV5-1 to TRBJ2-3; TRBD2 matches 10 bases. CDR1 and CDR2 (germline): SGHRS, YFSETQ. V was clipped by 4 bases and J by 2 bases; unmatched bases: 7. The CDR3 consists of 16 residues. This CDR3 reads CASSGLAGAITDTQYF. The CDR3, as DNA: TGCGCCAGCAGCGGGCTAGCGGGGGCCATCACAGATACGCAGTATTTT.

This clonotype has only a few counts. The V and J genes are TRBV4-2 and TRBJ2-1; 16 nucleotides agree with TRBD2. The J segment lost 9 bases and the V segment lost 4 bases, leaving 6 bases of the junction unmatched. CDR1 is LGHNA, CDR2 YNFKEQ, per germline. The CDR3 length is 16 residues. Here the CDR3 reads CASSRPGLAGGGEQFF. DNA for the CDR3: TGTGCCAGCAGCCGACCGGGACTAGCGGGAGGGGGTGAGCAGTTCTTC.

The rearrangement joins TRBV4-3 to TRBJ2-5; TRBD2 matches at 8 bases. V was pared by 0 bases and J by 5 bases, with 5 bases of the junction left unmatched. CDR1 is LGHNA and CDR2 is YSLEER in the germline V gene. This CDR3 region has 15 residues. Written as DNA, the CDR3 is TGCGCCAGCAGCCAAGATTTTACGGGAGGGGAGACCCAGTACTTC. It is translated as CASSQDFTGGETQYF.

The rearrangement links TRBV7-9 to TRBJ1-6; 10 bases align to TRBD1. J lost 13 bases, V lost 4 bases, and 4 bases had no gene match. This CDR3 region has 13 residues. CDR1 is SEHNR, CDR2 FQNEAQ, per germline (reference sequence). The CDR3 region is CASSSGTGAPLHF. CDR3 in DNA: TGTGCCAGCAGCTCCGGGACAGGGGCGCCCCTCCACTTT.

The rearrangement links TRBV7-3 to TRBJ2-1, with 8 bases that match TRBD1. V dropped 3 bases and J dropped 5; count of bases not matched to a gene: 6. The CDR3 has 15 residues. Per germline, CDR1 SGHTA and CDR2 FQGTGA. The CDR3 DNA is TGTGCCAGCAGCTTGGACAGGGATTCGCACAATGAGCAGTTCTTC. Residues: CASSLDRDSHNEQFF.

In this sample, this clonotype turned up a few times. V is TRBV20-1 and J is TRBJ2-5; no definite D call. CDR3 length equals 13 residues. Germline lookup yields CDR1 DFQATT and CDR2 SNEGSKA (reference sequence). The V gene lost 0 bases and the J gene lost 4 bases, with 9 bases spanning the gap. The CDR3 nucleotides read TGCAGTGCTAGAGATCGGTATGGAGAGACCCAGTACTTC. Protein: CSARDRYGETQYF.

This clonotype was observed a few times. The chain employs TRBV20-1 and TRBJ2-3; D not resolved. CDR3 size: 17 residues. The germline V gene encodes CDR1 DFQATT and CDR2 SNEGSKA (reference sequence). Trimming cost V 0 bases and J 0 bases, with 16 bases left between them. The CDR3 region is CSARDPLSGISTDTQYF. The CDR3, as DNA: TGCAGTGCTAGAGATCCGCTCTCAGGCATTAGCACAGATACGCAGTATTTT.

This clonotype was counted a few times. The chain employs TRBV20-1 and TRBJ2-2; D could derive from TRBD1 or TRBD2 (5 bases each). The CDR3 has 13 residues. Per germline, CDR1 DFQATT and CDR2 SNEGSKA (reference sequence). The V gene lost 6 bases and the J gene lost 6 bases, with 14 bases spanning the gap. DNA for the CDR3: TGCAGTGCCCGCTCGTGGGACGCCGGGGAGCTGTTTTTT. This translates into CSARSWDAGELFF.

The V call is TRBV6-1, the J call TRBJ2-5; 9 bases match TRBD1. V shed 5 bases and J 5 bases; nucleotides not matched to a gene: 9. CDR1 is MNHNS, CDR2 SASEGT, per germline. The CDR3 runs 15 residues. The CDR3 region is CASSNTGGRGETQYF. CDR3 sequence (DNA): TGTGCCAGCAGTAATACAGGGGGCCGTGGGGAGACCCAGTACTTC.

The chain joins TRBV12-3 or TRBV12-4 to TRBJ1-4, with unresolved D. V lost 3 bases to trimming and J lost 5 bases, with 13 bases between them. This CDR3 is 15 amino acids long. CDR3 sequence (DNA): TGTGCCAGCAGTTTCGGTTGGCAGAGGAATGAAAAACTGTTTTTT. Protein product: CASSFGWQRNEKLFF.

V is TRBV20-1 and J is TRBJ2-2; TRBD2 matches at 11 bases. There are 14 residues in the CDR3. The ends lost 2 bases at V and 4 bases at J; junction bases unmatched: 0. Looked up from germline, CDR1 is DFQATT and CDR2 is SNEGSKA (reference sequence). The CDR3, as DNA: TGCAGTGCTAGAACTAGCGGGAGCACCGGGGAGCTGTTTTTT. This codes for CSARTSGSTGELFF.